The present T cell receptor (beta chain) was sequenced within a study of blood T cells in healthy people across ages. Study-level results: Correlation between TCR beta diversity and naive T cell percentage was strong.

The count of this clonotype is one. The antigen is undetermined. Through a sample-barcoded 5' primer and a J-beta primer mix, a second PCR was run for roughly 6 to 12 cycles. TCRdb itself ran the 5' RACE reads through MiXCR, one entry per CDR3 protein. The sample lists roughly 900,000 distinct CDR3 sequences; under 50% were seen once. Per germline, CDR1 SGHRS and CDR2 YFSETQ. CDR3 length: 15 amino acids. Trimming pared 4 bases from V and 0 bases from J, leaving 13 bases between. Sample: blood. The chain joins TRBV5-1 to TRBJ1-2, with D perhaps TRBD1 (5 bases). The sequence was collected from a man aged 30 to 39 in good health. The CDR3, as DNA: TGCGCCAGCAGCAAGACAGCCGCAACTAACTATGGCTACACCTTC. As protein: CASSKTAATNYGYTF.